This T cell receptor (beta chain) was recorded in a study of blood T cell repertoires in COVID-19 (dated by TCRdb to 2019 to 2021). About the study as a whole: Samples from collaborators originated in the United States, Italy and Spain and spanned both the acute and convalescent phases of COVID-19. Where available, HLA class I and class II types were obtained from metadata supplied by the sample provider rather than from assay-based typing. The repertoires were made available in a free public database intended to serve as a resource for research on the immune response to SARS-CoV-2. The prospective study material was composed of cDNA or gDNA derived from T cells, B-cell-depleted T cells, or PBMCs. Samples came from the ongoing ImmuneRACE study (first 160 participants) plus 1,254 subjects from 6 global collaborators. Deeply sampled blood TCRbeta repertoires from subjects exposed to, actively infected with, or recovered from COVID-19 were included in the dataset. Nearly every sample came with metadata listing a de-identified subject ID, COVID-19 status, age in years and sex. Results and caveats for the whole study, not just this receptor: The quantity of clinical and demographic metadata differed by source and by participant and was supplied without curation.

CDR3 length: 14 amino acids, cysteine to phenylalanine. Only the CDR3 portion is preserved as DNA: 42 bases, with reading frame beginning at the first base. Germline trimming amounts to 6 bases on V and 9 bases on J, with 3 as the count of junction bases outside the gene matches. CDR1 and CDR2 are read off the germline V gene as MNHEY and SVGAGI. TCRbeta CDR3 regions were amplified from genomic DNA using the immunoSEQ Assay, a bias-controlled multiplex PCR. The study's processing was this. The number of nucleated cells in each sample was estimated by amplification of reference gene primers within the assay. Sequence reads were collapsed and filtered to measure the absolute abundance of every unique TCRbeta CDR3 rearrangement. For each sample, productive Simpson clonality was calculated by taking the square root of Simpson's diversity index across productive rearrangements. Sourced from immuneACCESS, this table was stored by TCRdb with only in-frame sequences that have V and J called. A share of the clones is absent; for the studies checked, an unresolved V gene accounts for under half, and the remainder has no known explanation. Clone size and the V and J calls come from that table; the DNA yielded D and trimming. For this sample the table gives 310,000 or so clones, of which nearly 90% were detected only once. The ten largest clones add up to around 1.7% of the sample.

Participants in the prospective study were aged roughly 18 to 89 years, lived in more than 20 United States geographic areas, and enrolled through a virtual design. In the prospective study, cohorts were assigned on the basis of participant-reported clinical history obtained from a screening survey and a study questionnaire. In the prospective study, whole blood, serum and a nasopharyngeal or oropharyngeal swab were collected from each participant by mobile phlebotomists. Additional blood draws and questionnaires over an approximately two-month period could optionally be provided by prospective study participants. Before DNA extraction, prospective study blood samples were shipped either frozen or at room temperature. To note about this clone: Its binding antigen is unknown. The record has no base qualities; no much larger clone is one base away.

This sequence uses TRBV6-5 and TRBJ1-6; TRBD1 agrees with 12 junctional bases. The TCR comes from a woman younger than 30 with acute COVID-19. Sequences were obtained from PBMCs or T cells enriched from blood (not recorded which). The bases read TGTGCCAGCAGAGGGACAGGGGGCTCTTCACCCCTCCACTTT. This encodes CASRGTGGSSPLHF.